The 30 T cell receptor beta chains below all came from one sample that was sequenced in a study of blood T cell repertoires in COVID-19. Measured with immunoSEQ multiplex PCR; TCRdb has only the in-frame clones, and not every one. Of around 110,000 clones listed, about 82% are singletons. Specimen: peripheral blood. Source of these receptors: a man in his 60s with active or convalescent COVID-19.

DNA of the CDR3: TGTGCCAGCAGCTCCGCCTCCAACAGGGTCACCGGGGAGCTGTTTTTT. Translation: CASSSASNRVTGELFF. The V gene is TRBV7-9, the J gene TRBJ2-2, with a weak D call TRBD1 (6 bases). This CDR3 region has 16 residues. Germline CDR1 SEHNR, CDR2 FQNEAQ (reference sequence). The V gene lost 4 bases and the J gene lost 4 bases, with 16 bases spanning the gap.

CDR3 residues: CASRVEGGEKLFF. In nucleotides, the CDR3 is TGTGCCAGCAGAGTAGAGGGCGGTGAAAAACTGTTTTTT. The chain is built from TRBV28 and TRBJ1-4; D is ambiguous. CDR3 size: 13 residues. In germline, CDR1 is MDHEN, CDR2 SYDVKM. The V and J ends lost 6 bases and 7 bases respectively, with 12 bases between them. Filled out from reference TRBV28 and TRBJ1-4, the complete variable domain reads DVKVTQSSRYLVKRTGEKVFLECVQDMDHENMFWYRQDPGLGLRLIYFSYDVKMKEKGDIPEGYSVSREKKERFSLILESASTNQTSMYLCASRVEGGEKLFFGSGTQLSVL.

This CDR3 reads CAWSVVAGGNTIYF. The CDR3 bases are TGTGCCTGGAGTGTAGTAGCGGGTGGAAACACCATATATTTT. The rearrangement links TRBV30 to TRBJ1-3; D unresolved. This CDR3 comprises 14 residues. With 0 bases removed from V and 3 bases from J, the gap between germline ends came to 9 bases. Germline CDR1 GTSNPN, CDR2 SVGIG (reference sequence).

There are a few counts of this clone. The chain links TRBV5-1 to TRBJ1-4, with 9 positions matching TRBD1. The CDR3 has 14 amino acids. The V gene end was trimmed by 2 bases and the J gene end by 5 bases; junction bases not matched to a gene: 1. Germline V gene sequence: CDR1 SGHRS, CDR2 YFSETQ. CDR3 coding DNA: TGCGCCAGCAGCTTACAGGGGGCAAATGAAAAACTGTTTTTT. Translation gives CASSLQGANEKLFF.

V gene TRBV27 combines with J gene TRBJ2-1; 7 nucleotides line up with TRBD2. J lost 4 bases, V lost 1 base, and 7 bases had no gene match. This CDR3 region has 16 residues. Germline values: CDR1 MNHEY, CDR2 SMNVEV (reference sequence). In nucleotides, the CDR3 is TGTGCCAGCAGTTTATTGGGAGGGCCGGCTTACAATGAGCAGTTCTTC. Residues: CASSLLGGPAYNEQFF.

This sequence joins TRBV25-1 and TRBJ1-5, with TRBD1 matching over 9 bases. The length of the CDR3 is 17 residues. In germline, CDR1 is MGHDK, CDR2 SYGVNS. Germline trimming cut 8 bases from V and 11 bases from J; bases unmatched to any gene: 22. The CDR3 is CASGGEVVVLTGGTQHF. As DNA, the CDR3 is TGTGCCAGCGGTGGGGAGGTAGTCGTTTTGACAGGGGGAACCCAGCATTTT.

The chain carries TRBV28 and TRBJ2-7, with TRBD1 as a possible D gene (5 bases). The CDR3 runs 13 residues. Germline V CDR1 and CDR2: MDHEN, SYDVKM. Trimming cost V 6 bases and J 2 bases, with 11 bases left between them. The CDR3 coding sequence is TGTGCCAGCAGATCTGACAGACCCTACGAGCAGTACTTC. This translates into CASRSDRPYEQYF.

This sequence joins TRBV7-2 and TRBJ2-5, with 15 bases aligning to TRBD2. V dropped 3 bases and J dropped 4; count of bases not matched to a gene: 6. Germline V lookup: CDR1 SGHTA, CDR2 FQGNSA. There are 17 residues in the CDR3. The CDR3 bases are TGTGCCAGCAGCTTCCTGGGACTAGCGGGAGGAACAGAGACCCAGTACTTC. Translated, it gives CASSFLGLAGGTETQYF. The variable domain in full, with the rest retrieved from reference TRBV7-2 and TRBJ2-5, is GAGVSQSPSNKVTEKGKDVELRCDPISGHTALYWYRQSLGQGLEFLIYFQGNSAPDKSGLPSDRFSAERTGGSVSTLTIQRTQQEDSAVYLCASSFLGLAGGTETQYFGPGTRLLVL.

The V call is TRBV4-1, the J call TRBJ2-1; possibly TRBD2 for D (5 bases). Germline loops: CDR1 MGHRA, CDR2 YSYEKL. Trimming took off 3 bases at V and 6 bases at J, with 18 bases between the two ends. CDR3 length equals 16 residues. CDR3 protein: CASSHLAGHNPNEQFF. DNA for the CDR3: TGCGCCAGCAGCCACCTGGCGGGCCATAATCCCAATGAGCAGTTCTTC.

The V gene is TRBV5-8, the J gene TRBJ2-3; 12 bases are a match to TRBD2. The junction had 8 bases not matched to a gene; V was cut back by 4 bases and J by 5 bases. Germline loops: CDR1 SGHTS, CDR2 YDEGEE. The CDR3 runs to 16 residues. The CDR3 here is CASSVRLAGEEDTQYF. DNA for the CDR3: TGTGCCAGCAGCGTCAGACTAGCGGGAGAAGAAGATACGCAGTATTTT.

This chain links TRBV6-6 with TRBJ2-6, with D tentatively TRBD1 (5 bases). Trimming removed 2 bases from V and 4 bases from J, with 9 bases in between. This CDR3 is built from 15 residues. CDR1 MNHNY and CDR2 SVGAGI come from the germline V gene (reference sequence). CDR3 in amino acids: CASSYGAPGANVLTF. The CDR3 DNA reads TGTGCCAGCAGTTACGGGGCCCCCGGGGCCAACGTCCTGACTTTC.

The chain couples TRBV7-2 to TRBJ2-6, with D perhaps matching TRBD2 (7 bases). With 5 bases removed from V and 3 bases from J, the gap between germline ends came to 11 bases. CDR1 SGHTA and CDR2 FQGNSA come from the germline V gene. The CDR3 consists of 15 residues. The CDR3 loop is CASSPGGHGANVLTF. CDR3 sequence (DNA): TGTGCCAGCAGCCCGGGGGGACATGGGGCCAACGTCCTGACTTTC.

The chain combines TRBV5-6 with TRBJ1-6; 7 positions match TRBD1. The V and J ends lost 5 bases and 3 bases, in that order; junction bases with no gene match: 5. The germline CDR1 and CDR2 sequences are SGHDT and YYEEEE. The CDR3 length is 15 residues. CDR3 protein: CASSAQGNYNSPLHF. The CDR3 nucleotides read TGTGCCAGCAGTGCACAGGGGAACTATAATTCACCCCTCCACTTT.

The J gene is TRBJ1-4, the V gene TRBV6-6; 7 bases fit TRBD1. Germline trimming cut 2 bases from V and 6 bases from J; bases unmatched to any gene: 3. Germline CDR1 MNHNY, CDR2 SVGAGI (reference sequence). CDR3 length: 14 residues. The CDR3 DNA is TGTGCCAGCAGTTACCGCGACAGGGATGAAAAACTGTTTTTT. Translated: CASSYRDRDEKLFF.

This chain uses TRBV9 with TRBJ2-2; the match to TRBD2 covers 8 bases. The germline CDR1 and CDR2 sequences are SGDLS and YYNGEE. This CDR3 has 16 residues. J lost 0 bases, V lost 0 bases, and 1 base had no gene match. In DNA form, the CDR3 reads TGTGCCAGCAGCGTAGATAGCGGGACGAACACCGGGGAGCTGTTTTTT. Protein product: CASSVDSGTNTGELFF.

This clone was observed a single time. The chain is built from TRBV7-3 and TRBJ2-5; D may be TRBD2 (6 bases). V shed 2 bases and J shed 8 bases, with 12 bases lying between them. The CDR3 has 13 residues. The germline V gene encodes CDR1 SGHTA and CDR2 FQGTGA. The CDR3 DNA reads TGTGCCAGCAGCTTAGGTTCGGGGACTACCCAGTACTTC. It encodes CASSLGSGTTQYF.

The rearrangement joins TRBV20-1 to TRBJ2-5; D is ambiguous. The CDR3 totals 10 residues. V was trimmed by 3 bases and J by 12 bases, leaving 11 bases between them. CDR1 is DFQATT, CDR2 SNEGSKA, per germline (reference sequence). The DNA for the CDR3 is TGCAGTGCTAGCGCCAAGCCGGAGTACTTC. Its translation is CSASAKPEYF.

This sequence joins TRBV4-3 and TRBJ2-2; D possibly corresponds to TRBD1 (6 bases). V was shortened by 4 bases and J by 7 bases, with 13 bases between the two germline ends. The CDR3 loop spans 14 amino acids. Germline loops: CDR1 LGHNA, CDR2 YSLEER. The CDR3 region is CASSPQARGGELFF. DNA of the CDR3: TGCGCCAGCAGCCCCCAGGCCAGGGGCGGGGAGCTGTTTTTT.

This chain joins TRBV5-4 and TRBJ2-5, with 10 bases matching TRBD2. V was clipped by 0 bases and J by 4 bases; unmatched bases: 3. The CDR3 has 15 amino acids. In germline, CDR1 is SGHNT, CDR2 YYREEE (reference sequence). This CDR3 is CASSLASGRGETQYF. The CDR3 nucleotides are TGTGCCAGCAGCTTGGCTAGCGGGAGAGGAGAGACCCAGTACTTC.

In this sample, this clone turned up a few times. The chain's CDR3 is CASQAPARGTDTQYF. DNA of the CDR3: TGTGCCAGCCAAGCCCCCGCCAGGGGCACAGATACGCAGTATTTT. This chain links TRBV28 with TRBJ2-3, with D perhaps TRBD1 (5 bases). The CDR3 runs to 15 residues. The germline V gene has CDR1 MDHEN and CDR2 SYDVKM. V lost 8 bases to trimming and J lost 1 base, with 16 bases between them.

This chain links TRBV12-3 or TRBV12-4 with TRBJ2-7, with TRBD1 matching over 7 bases. The V gene end was trimmed by 7 bases and the J gene end by 5 bases; junction bases not matched to a gene: 8. This CDR3 contains 13 residues. The CDR3, as DNA: TGTGCCAGCAAGAAAGACAGGGCCCACGAGCAGTACTTC. Its protein is CASKKDRAHEQYF.

The chain joins TRBV5-4 to TRBJ1-2, with 8 bases matching TRBD1. Germline V lookup: CDR1 SGHNT, CDR2 YYREEE (reference sequence). CDR3 length: 17 amino acids. V lost 2 bases and J lost 2; bases outside the gene matches: 11. CDR3 bases: TGTGCCAGCAGCTTAGCCCCGACAGGGGTTATGAACTATGGCTACACCTTC. Its translation is CASSLAPTGVMNYGYTF.

This sequence joins TRBV5-4 and TRBJ2-3; D is uncertain. The germline V and J ends were trimmed by 0 bases and 2 bases, with 10 bases remaining between them. CDR3 length: 15 amino acids. Germline V CDR1 and CDR2: SGHNT, YYREEE (reference sequence). For the CDR3, the DNA is TGTGCCAGCAGCTTGGCAGGCCGTACCACAGATACGCAGTATTTT. Translated: CASSLAGRTTDTQYF.

The V gene is TRBV12-3 or TRBV12-4, the J gene TRBJ1-5; possibly TRBD1 for D (6 bases). V lost 11 bases, J lost 2 bases, and 13 bases lay in between. The length of the CDR3 is 13 residues. CDR3 in DNA: TGTGCCGGACAGTCGTCGGGCAATCAGCCCCAGCATTTT. Translation: CAGQSSGNQPQHF.

In regard to this clone: Within the sample, other DNA sequences also encode this same CDR3. The chain couples TRBV5-1 to TRBJ2-7; D possibly corresponds to TRBD1 (5 bases). This CDR3 is 13 amino acids long. Germline V lookup: CDR1 SGHRS, CDR2 YFSETQ. Trimming cost V 2 bases and J 0 bases, with 6 bases left between them. CDR3 sequence: CASSFDSSYEQYF. DNA for the CDR3: TGCGCCAGCAGCTTTGACAGCTCCTACGAGCAGTACTTC.

The gene calls are TRBV23-1 and TRBJ2-7; TRBD1 agrees at 8 bases. TRBV23-1 is an open reading frame, and its role is uncertain. V was pared by 4 bases and J by 2 bases, with 7 bases of the junction left unmatched. This CDR3 is 15 amino acids long. CDR3 DNA: TGCGCCAGCAGTCCGACAGGGGTCCAGGCCTACGAGCAGTACTTC. It specifies CASSPTGVQAYEQYF.

The rearrangement uses TRBV3-1 (or the pseudogene TRBV3-2) and TRBJ1-3; a weak D match, TRBD1 (6 bases). The germline V gene has CDR1 LGHDT and CDR2 YNNKEL (reference sequence). This CDR3 has 17 amino acids. V lost 4 bases, J lost 0 bases, and 16 bases lay in between. DNA for the CDR3: TGTGCCAGCAGCCGGATGGGGGGGCGAGCCTCTGGAAACACCATATATTTT. The encoded protein is CASSRMGGRASGNTIYF.

The chain has TRBV13 and TRBJ2-7; 9 nucleotides align to TRBD1. V dropped 5 bases and J dropped 7; count of bases not matched to a gene: 12. The germline CDR1 and CDR2 sequences are PRHDT and FYEKMQ (reference sequence). The CDR3 has 15 amino acids. This CDR3 is CASSPSGTGFKEQYF. Written as DNA, the CDR3 is TGTGCCAGCAGCCCGAGCGGGACAGGGTTTAAGGAGCAGTACTTC.

V is TRBV5-1 and J is TRBJ2-7, with D hard to call. CDR3 length: 11 residues. Looked up from germline, CDR1 is SGHRS and CDR2 is YFSETQ. The V end lost 4 bases, the J end lost 10 bases, and 12 bases lay between the germline ends. The CDR3, as DNA: TGCGCCAGCAGCGCCGACACGGATCAGTACTTC. Its protein is CASSADTDQYF.

This chain uses TRBV28 with TRBJ2-2; perhaps TRBD2 as D (6 bases). Germline V gives CDR1 MDHEN, CDR2 SYDVKM. Trimming took 6 bases from V and 4 from J, leaving 15 bases between them. There are 15 residues in the CDR3. CDR3 nucleotide sequence: TGTGCCAGCAGCTTCGCCGGGACTCGCACCGGGGAGCTGTTTTTT. Its translation is CASSFAGTRTGELFF.